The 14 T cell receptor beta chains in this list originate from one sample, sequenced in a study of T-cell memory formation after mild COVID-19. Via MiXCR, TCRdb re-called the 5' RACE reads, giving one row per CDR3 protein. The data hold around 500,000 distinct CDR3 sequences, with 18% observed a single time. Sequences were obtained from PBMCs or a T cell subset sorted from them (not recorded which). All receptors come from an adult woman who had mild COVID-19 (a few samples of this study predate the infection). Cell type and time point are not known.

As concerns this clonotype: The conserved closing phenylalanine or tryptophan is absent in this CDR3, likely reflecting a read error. The CDR3 loop is CASSYASGGARETQYL. The CDR3 DNA is TGTGCCAGCAGCTACGCTAGCGGGGGGGCTAGAGAGACCCAGTACTTA. The chain couples TRBV7-2 to TRBJ2-5; TRBD2 matches 12 bases. The CDR3 is 16 amino acids. Trimming took 4 bases from V and 4 from J; bases not matched to a gene: 7. CDR1 is SGHTA, CDR2 FQGNSA, per germline.

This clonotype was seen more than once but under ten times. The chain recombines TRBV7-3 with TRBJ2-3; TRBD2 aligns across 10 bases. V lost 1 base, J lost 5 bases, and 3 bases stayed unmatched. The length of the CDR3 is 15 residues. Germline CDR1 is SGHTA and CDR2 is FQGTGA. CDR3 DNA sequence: TGTGCCAGCAGCTTAAGGGGACTAGCGAAAGATACGCAGTATTTT. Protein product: CASSLRGLAKDTQYF.

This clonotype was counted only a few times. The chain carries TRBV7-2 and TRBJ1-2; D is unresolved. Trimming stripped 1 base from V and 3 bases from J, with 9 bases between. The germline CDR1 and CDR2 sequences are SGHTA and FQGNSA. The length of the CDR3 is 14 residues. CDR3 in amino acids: CASSLGIGYYGYTF. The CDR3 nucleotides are TGTGCCAGCAGCTTAGGTATAGGGTACTATGGCTACACCTTC.

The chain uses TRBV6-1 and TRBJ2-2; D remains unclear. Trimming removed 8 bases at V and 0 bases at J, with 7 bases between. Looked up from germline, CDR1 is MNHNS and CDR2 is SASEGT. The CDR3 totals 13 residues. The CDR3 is CASLVTNTGELFF. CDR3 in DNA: TGTGCCAGCCTTGTAACGAACACCGGGGAGCTGTTTTTT.

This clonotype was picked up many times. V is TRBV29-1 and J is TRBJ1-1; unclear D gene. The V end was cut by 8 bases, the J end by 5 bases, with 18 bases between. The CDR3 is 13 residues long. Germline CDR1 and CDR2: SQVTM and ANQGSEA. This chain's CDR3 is CSIQLPGGTEAFF. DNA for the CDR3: TGCAGCATCCAACTACCCGGAGGGACTGAAGCTTTCTTT.

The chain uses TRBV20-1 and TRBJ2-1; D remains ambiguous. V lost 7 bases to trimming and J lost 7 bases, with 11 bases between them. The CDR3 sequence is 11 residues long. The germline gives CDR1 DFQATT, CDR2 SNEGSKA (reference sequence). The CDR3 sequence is CSVPVRNEQFF. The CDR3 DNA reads TGCAGTGTCCCGGTTCGAAATGAGCAGTTCTTC.

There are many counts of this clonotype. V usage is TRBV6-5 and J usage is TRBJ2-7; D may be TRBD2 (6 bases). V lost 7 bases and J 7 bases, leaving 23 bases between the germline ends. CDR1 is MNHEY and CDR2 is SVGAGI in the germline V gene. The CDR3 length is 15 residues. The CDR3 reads CASTKDSARGREQYF. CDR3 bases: TGTGCCAGCACCAAAGACAGTGCCCGAGGGAGGGAGCAGTACTTC.

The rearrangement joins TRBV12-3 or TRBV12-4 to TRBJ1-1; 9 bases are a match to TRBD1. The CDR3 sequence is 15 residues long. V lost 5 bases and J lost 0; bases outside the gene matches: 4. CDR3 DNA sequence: TGTGCCAGCAGTCCGGACAGGGGTTTGAACACTGAAGCTTTCTTT. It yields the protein CASSPDRGLNTEAFF.

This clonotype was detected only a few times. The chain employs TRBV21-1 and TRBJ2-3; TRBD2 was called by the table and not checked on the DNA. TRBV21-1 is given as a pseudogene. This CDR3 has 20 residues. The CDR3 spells CASSKEREGPLPGTQDTQYF. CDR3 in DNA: TGTGCCAGCAGCAAAGAACGGGAGGGCCCTCTTCCGGGCACACAAGATACGCAGTATTTT.

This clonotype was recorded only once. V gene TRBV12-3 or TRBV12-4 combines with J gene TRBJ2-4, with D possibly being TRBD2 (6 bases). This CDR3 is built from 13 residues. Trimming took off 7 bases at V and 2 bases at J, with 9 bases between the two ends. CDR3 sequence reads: CASTGTSKNIQYF. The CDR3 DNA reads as TGTGCCAGCACCGGGACTTCCAAAAACATTCAGTACTTC.

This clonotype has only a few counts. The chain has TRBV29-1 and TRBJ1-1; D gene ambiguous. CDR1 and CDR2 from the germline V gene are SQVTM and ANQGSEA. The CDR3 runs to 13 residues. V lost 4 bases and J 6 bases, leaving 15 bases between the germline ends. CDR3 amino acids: CSVVSVPAAEAFF. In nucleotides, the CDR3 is TGCAGCGTTGTCTCCGTACCGGCGGCTGAAGCTTTCTTT.

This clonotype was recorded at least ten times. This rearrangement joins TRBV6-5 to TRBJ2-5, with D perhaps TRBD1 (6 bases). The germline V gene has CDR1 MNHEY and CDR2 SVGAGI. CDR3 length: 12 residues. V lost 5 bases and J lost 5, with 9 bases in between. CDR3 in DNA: TGTGCCAGCAGTACAGGGTGGGAGACCCAGTACTTC. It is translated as CASSTGWETQYF.

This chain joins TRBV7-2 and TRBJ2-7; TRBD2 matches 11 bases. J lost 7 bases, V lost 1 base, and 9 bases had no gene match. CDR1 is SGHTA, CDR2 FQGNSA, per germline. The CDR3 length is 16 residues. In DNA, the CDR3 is TGTGCCAGCAGCTTAGGTGGTAGGGGGACTAGCGGAGAGCAGTACTTC. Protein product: CASSLGGRGTSGEQYF.

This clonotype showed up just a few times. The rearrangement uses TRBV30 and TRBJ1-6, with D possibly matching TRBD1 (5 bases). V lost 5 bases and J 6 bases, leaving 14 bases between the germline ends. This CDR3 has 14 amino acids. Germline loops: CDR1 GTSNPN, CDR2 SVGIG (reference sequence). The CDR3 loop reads CAWDSSGGNSPLHF. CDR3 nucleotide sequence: TGTGCCTGGGACTCAAGTGGGGGTAATTCACCCCTCCACTTT.